These 21 T cell receptor beta chains share one sample of origin, sequenced in a study of blood T cell repertoires in COVID-19. The table came from immunoSEQ multiplex PCR; TCRdb's copy has only in-frame clones and leaves some out. The table has over 100,000 clones, 85% to 90% seen once. The specimen sequenced was peripheral blood. These receptors all come from a human donor in a cohort sampled during active COVID-19.

The chain carries TRBV7-9 and TRBJ2-2; the match to TRBD2 covers 8 bases. The germline V gene has CDR1 SEHNR and CDR2 FQNEAQ (reference sequence). The CDR3 extends over 15 amino acids. Trimming removed 1 base from V and 7 bases from J; junction bases left unmatched: 5. The CDR3 protein is CASSLGSGGFGELFF. For the CDR3, the DNA is TGTGCCAGCAGCTTAGGGAGCGGGGGCTTCGGGGAGCTGTTTTTT.

The V and J genes are TRBV28 and TRBJ1-2, with 11 bases that match TRBD1. The trim removed 5 bases at V and 1 base at J, leaving 6 bases unmatched. Germline lookup yields CDR1 MDHEN and CDR2 SYDVKM. CDR3 length: 16 amino acids. The CDR3 spells CASSIGGTGGNYGYTF. The DNA for the CDR3 is TGTGCCAGCAGTATCGGGGGGACAGGGGGTAACTATGGCTACACCTTC.

The chain is built from TRBV7-3 and TRBJ2-6, with a possible D match to TRBD1 (5 bases). CDR3 length: 17 amino acids. The germline V gene encodes CDR1 SGHTA and CDR2 FQGTGA. Trimming took off 5 bases at V and 4 bases at J, with 18 bases between the two ends. DNA for the CDR3: TGTGCCAGCAGCCCTCAGGGCTACTCTCCGGGGGCCAACGTCCTGACTTTC. Its translation: CASSPQGYSPGANVLTF.

Worth noting for this clone: Other DNA sequences within the sample encode an identical CDR3. This chain joins TRBV11-3 and TRBJ2-6; the match to TRBD1 covers 9 bases. V gave up 5 bases and J gave up 0 bases; unmatched junction bases: 5. The CDR3 extends over 17 amino acids. The germline gives CDR1 SGHNT, CDR2 YENEEA. CDR3 nucleotides: TGTGCCAGCAGCCCCGGGACAGGGAGCTCTGGGGCCAACGTCCTGACTTTC. It is translated as CASSPGTGSSGANVLTF. The variable domain in full, completed from reference TRBV11-3 and TRBJ2-6, reads EAGVVQSPRYKIIEKKQPVAFWCNPISGHNTLYWYLQNLGQGPELLIRYENEEAVDDSQLPKDRFSAERLKGVDSTLKIQPAELGDSAVYLCASSPGTGSSGANVLTFGAGSRLTVL.

At least ten counts were recorded for this clone. This chain joins TRBV28 and TRBJ2-3, with D possibly TRBD2 on 5 matching bases. The CDR3 totals 15 residues. V shed 4 bases and J shed 2 bases, with 13 bases lying between them. Germline V gene lookup returns CDR1 MDHEN and CDR2 SYDVKM. The CDR3 sequence is CASSSGLPFTDTQYF. The CDR3, as DNA: TGTGCCAGCAGTTCCGGACTGCCCTTCACAGATACGCAGTATTTT.

The genes are TRBV28 and TRBJ1-2; D possibly corresponds to TRBD1 (6 bases). V dropped 5 bases and J dropped 4 bases, with 17 bases sitting between them. CDR3 size: 15 residues. Germline CDR1 and CDR2: MDHEN and SYDVKM. The CDR3 reads CASSPSWGQTYGYTF. DNA of the CDR3: TGTGCCAGCAGTCCAAGCTGGGGACAAACCTATGGCTACACCTTC.

The genes are TRBV28 and TRBJ2-4; no clear D. The CDR3 spans 13 residues. CDR1 is MDHEN and CDR2 is SYDVKM in the germline V gene. The V end lost 5 bases, the J end lost 1 base, and 6 bases lay between the germline ends. The DNA of the CDR3 is TGTGCCAGCAGTCTGCAGGCCAAAAACATTCAGTACTTC. Protein sequence: CASSLQAKNIQYF.

This rearrangement joins TRBV4-1 to TRBJ1-2, with D possibly being TRBD1 (6 bases). V lost 4 bases, J lost 7 bases, and 16 bases lay in between. Germline loops: CDR1 MGHRA, CDR2 YSYEKL. CDR3 length: 14 residues. The CDR3: CASSLVVTGFGYTF. DNA for the CDR3: TGCGCCAGCAGCCTAGTAGTTACAGGGTTTGGCTACACCTTC.

The chain joins TRBV2 to TRBJ2-7; 9 bases match TRBD1. Germline CDR1 reads SNHLY; CDR2 reads FYNNEI. This CDR3 contains 14 residues. V was pared by 5 bases and J by 4 bases, with 6 bases of the junction left unmatched. DNA for the CDR3: TGTGCCAGCAGTTCCGGGACAGGGCTATACGAGCAGTACTTC. This encodes CASSSGTGLYEQYF. The entire variable domain, with the rest obtained from reference TRBV2 and TRBJ2-7, is as follows: EPEVTQTPSHQVTQMGQEVILRCVPISNHLYFYWYRQILGQKVEFLVSFYNNEISEKSEIFDDQFSVERPDGSNFTLKIRSTKLEDSAMYFCASSSGTGLYEQYFGPGTRLTVT.

J is TRBJ2-5 and V is TRBV5-4, with 15 bases that match TRBD2. V shed 0 bases and J 2 bases; nucleotides not matched to a gene: 2. The length of the CDR3 is 17 residues. Per germline, CDR1 SGHNT and CDR2 YYREEE (reference sequence). CDR3 in amino acids: CASSLGTSGGAQETQYF. The DNA for the CDR3 is TGTGCCAGCAGCTTGGGGACTAGCGGGGGGGCACAAGAGACCCAGTACTTC. The entire variable domain, with the rest obtained from reference TRBV5-4 and TRBJ2-5, is as follows: ETGVTQSPTHLIKTRGQQVTLRCSSQSGHNTVSWYQQALGQGPQFIFQYYREEENGRGNFPPRFSGLQFPNYSSELNVNALELDDSALYLCASSLGTSGGAQETQYFGPGTRLLVL.

In nucleotides, the CDR3 is TGTGCCAGCAGCCAAGATTTAGTCTATGGCTACACCTTC. Amino acid sequence: CASSQDLVYGYTF. The chain couples TRBV14 to TRBJ1-2, with no clear D. Trimming stripped 0 bases from V and 4 bases from J, with 6 bases between. Germline CDR1 is SGHDN and CDR2 is FVKESK. The CDR3 is 13 amino acids.

The rearrangement joins TRBV28 to TRBJ2-1; D might be TRBD1 (5 bases). Germline CDR1 is MDHEN and CDR2 is SYDVKM. The CDR3 is made up of 15 amino acids. Trimming shortened V by 3 bases and J by 7 bases, and 16 bases separated the two germline ends. CDR3 coding DNA: TGTGCCAGCAGTTTGTGGCAGGGTTTATCAAATGAGCAGTTCTTC. Residues: CASSLWQGLSNEQFF.

J is TRBJ1-5 and V is TRBV4-3; 9 bases fit TRBD1. Losses at the gene ends were 4 bases for V and 3 bases for J; bases not matched to a gene: 4. Germline lookup yields CDR1 LGHNA and CDR2 YSLEER. CDR3 size: 15 residues. The CDR3 spells CASSRGTGTNQPQHF. In DNA, the CDR3 is TGCGCCAGCAGCCGAGGGACAGGGACCAATCAGCCCCAGCATTTT.

V gene TRBV5-4 combines with J gene TRBJ1-1; D not certain. The CDR3 covers 11 residues. The V and J ends lost 4 bases and 3 bases respectively, with 4 bases between them. Germline CDR1 and CDR2: SGHNT and YYREEE (reference sequence). Written as DNA, the CDR3 is TGTGCCAGCAGCCTTTACACTGAAGCTTTCTTT. Encoded protein: CASSLYTEAFF.

The rearrangement uses TRBV7-9 and TRBJ2-5; D not resolved. The CDR3 is 11 residues long. The V end lost 4 bases, the J end lost 4 bases, and 4 bases lay between the germline ends. The germline gives CDR1 SEHNR, CDR2 FQNEAQ (reference sequence). The CDR3 loop reads CASSSIETQYF. CDR3 in DNA: TGTGCCAGCAGCTCAATAGAGACCCAGTACTTC.

The chain is built from TRBV7-9 and TRBJ2-2, with 7 bases matching TRBD2. CDR1 and CDR2 from the germline V gene are SEHNR and FQNEAQ (reference sequence). Trimming at V came to 3 bases and at J to 7 bases, leaving 14 bases not matched to a gene. This CDR3 is built from 17 residues. Written as DNA, the CDR3 is TGTGCCAGCAGCTTGGACCCGCGGACTAGACTGAACGGGGAGCTGTTTTTT. Its protein product is CASSLDPRTRLNGELFF.

This chain connects TRBV11-2 to TRBJ2-2; tentative D call: TRBD2 (5 bases). Germline V CDR1 and CDR2: SGHAT, FQNNGV. Trimming removed 1 base from V and 0 bases from J, with 12 bases in between. CDR3 length equals 17 residues. This CDR3 is CASSLGRGRTNTGELFF. CDR3 bases: TGTGCCAGCAGCTTAGGGCGAGGGCGGACGAACACCGGGGAGCTGTTTTTT.

V and J are TRBV6-5 and TRBJ1-6, with 7 nucleotides matching TRBD1. Germline V gene lookup returns CDR1 MNHEY and CDR2 SVGAGI. J lost 4 bases, V lost 6 bases, and 6 bases had no gene match. CDR3 length equals 15 residues. The CDR3 loop is CASRSGQLYNSPLHF. The CDR3 coding sequence is TGTGCCAGCAGATCGGGACAGCTGTATAATTCACCCCTCCACTTT.

The chain joins TRBV19 to TRBJ1-2, with D possibly being TRBD1 (6 bases). The CDR3 is made up of 14 amino acids. CDR1 LNHDA and CDR2 SQIVND come from the germline V gene (reference sequence). Trimming removed 4 bases from V and 6 bases from J, with 15 bases in between. CDR3 in amino acids: CASSTIRGANGYTF. CDR3 DNA sequence: TGTGCCAGTAGTACCATCCGGGGGGCGAATGGCTACACCTTC.

The chain employs TRBV2 and TRBJ1-5; D gene ambiguous. The germline V gene has CDR1 SNHLY and CDR2 FYNNEI. This CDR3 spans 16 amino acids. Trimming took 6 bases from V and 3 from J, leaving 18 bases between them. The CDR3: CASRAAGRRNNQPQHF. The CDR3 DNA reads as TGTGCCAGCAGGGCCGCGGGCAGGCGGAACAATCAGCCCCAGCATTTT.

This clone occurred once. This chain connects TRBV11-3 to TRBJ2-1; perhaps TRBD2 as D (6 bases). CDR1 and CDR2 from the germline V gene are SGHNT and YENEEA. CDR3 length: 17 residues. The V end was cut by 4 bases, the J end by 2 bases, with 18 bases between. The CDR3 DNA follows: TGTGCCAGCAGCTATTCTACTCGGGACTCGCCCTACAATGAGCAGTTCTTC. Encoded protein: CASSYSTRDSPYNEQFF.